Sequencing of this TCR beta chain was carried out in a study of blood T cells in healthy people across ages (dated by TCRdb to about 2015). In the study overall: In model experiments, template switching captured about one uniquely barcoded TCR beta cDNA molecule for every two T cells. To avoid experimental bias, donors of different ages were spread randomly across the sequencing lanes. The study measured age-related changes in TCR beta repertoire diversity using deep sequencing normalized with unique cDNA molecular identifiers. The donors were divided into four age groups: young (average approximately 17 years), middle-aged (over 35), aged (under 70) and long-lived (about 90). The study analyzed two additional independent replicas of 1 million unique cDNA reads from the same blood draw for two donors, one aged 18 to 29 and one aged 80 or older. What the authors observed across the whole study: Compared with the aged group, the long-lived group had more naive CD4+ T cells, fewer expanded clones and increased TCR diversity, suggesting age selection. Total diversity estimates from one million sequenced T cells were considered lower bounds and underestimates. Because the CMV infection status of the donors was unknown, age-related changes in expanded clonotypes may potentially have been confounded. As age increased, observed TCR beta diversity per million T cells dropped in a roughly linear way, and a significant reduction was already evident by age 40. Bulk unsorted PBMC profiling prevented conclusive comparison of naive and antigen-experienced compartments. There was a strong correlation between observed TCR beta diversity and the percentage of naive T cells measured by flow cytometry.

The CDR3 goes from the cysteine to the phenylalanine over 13 residues. Just CDR3 DNA is preserved here, 39 bases in frame from base 1. The trim is 2 bases for V and 4 bases for J, with a gap of 6 bases between the germline ends. The table lists this clonotype with a few counts. Its specific antigen is unknown. No quality values exist for individual bases; no much larger clone is one base distant. Donors were about 36 systemically healthy Caucasian individuals from Russia aged roughly 6 to 90 years. Each donor gave approximately 9.3 milliliters of peripheral blood, collected into EDTA-treated Vacutainer tubes. Ficoll-Paque density-gradient centrifugation was used to isolate PBMCs, with at least 6.5 million per sample. Trizol reagent was used to extract total RNA from PBMCs, with at least 6 micrograms per sample. For every donor, flow cytometry on a PBMC aliquot measured the percentage of naive CD45RAhigh/CD27high T cells.

The method was 5' RACE. Sequencing took place on an Illumina HiSeq 2500. A second PCR of about 6 to 11 cycles was run with a J-beta primer mix and a sample-barcoded 5' primer. Each TCR beta cDNA molecule received a unique molecular identifier from a template-switch 5' adaptor carrying 12 random nucleotides. Each sample yielded at least 2.5 million CDR3-containing paired-end reads. The Mint cDNA synthesis kit, primed by a TRBC-specific oligonucleotide, was used to synthesize first-strand cDNA from all RNA. Following uracil-DNA glycosylase treatment, a first 18-cycle PCR with universal primers M1SS and BC2_uni_R was performed on all cDNA. Regarding the original processing steps: For normalization, 1 million high-quality reads were randomly selected from each sample, with every read carrying a distinct molecular identifier. Reads with shared molecular identifiers were discarded instead of being binned into consensus sequences. MiTCR, with a Q25 quality threshold and the strictest error-elimination algorithm, was used for CDR3 identification, clonotype clustering and error correction. A nonparametric unseen species model using Euler transformation provided a lower-bound estimate of total TCR beta diversity. The public reads were reprocessed in TCRdb via fastp at Q25 and MiXCR, keeping in-frame beta chains. Every entry covers one CDR3 protein and lists the most common genes and DNA from its rows. TCRdb, not the authors, supplied the V and J calls. In this sample the table shows 650,000 to 1,000,000 distinct CDR3 sequences, about 37% of which occur a single time. Roughly 13% of the sample is in the top ten clones.

The sequenced sample consisted of blood. The source is a man aged 18 to 35 in good health. The sequence links TRBV12-3 or TRBV12-4 to TRBJ1-5, with the D segment identity uncertain. The CDR3 has the sequence CASSLSQNQPQHF. Here is the DNA: TGTGCCAGCAGTTTATCCCAGAATCAGCCCCAGCATTTT.